The sequence of this T cell receptor (beta chain) was determined in a study of cytomegalovirus exposure and HLA in healthy donors. V trimming: 7 bases; J trimming: 2 bases; junction bases outside the gene matches: 9. The CDR3 covers 15 residues. CDR1 is MDHEN and CDR2 is SYDVKM in the germline V gene. The PCR employed 60 Vbeta primers together with 13 Jbeta primers. The data were produced by immunoSEQ multiplex PCR, yet TCRdb's version contains in-frame clones alone and is incomplete. Among around 110,000 clones listed, around 69% were seen once. Comment on this clone: Its antigen is undetermined.

Study findings and constraints: As a later analysis showed, a missense DCLRE1C variant was linked to trimming of TCR beta V- and J-genes. TRBV6-2, TRBV6-3 and some other V segments were excluded as indistinguishable. A later examination showed that TCR association rates differed by HLA locus, with DRB1 most and HLA-C fewest.

V gene TRBV28 combines with J gene TRBJ2-7; 9 bases match TRBD1. The sample comprised PBMCs. This sequence was found in a man aged 18 to 30 in good health and CMV-seronegative. The CDR3 DNA reads as TGTGCCAGCATCCCGCCGGACAGGGGAACCTACGAGCAGTACTTC. Residues: CASIPPDRGTYEQYF. Drawing the rest from reference TRBV28 and TRBJ2-7, the complete variable domain is DVKVTQSSRYLVKRTGEKVFLECVQDMDHENMFWYRQDPGLGLRLIYFSYDVKMKEKGDIPEGYSVSREKKERFSLILESASTNQTSMYLCASIPPDRGTYEQYFGPGTRLTVT.